This T cell receptor beta chain was documented in a study of graft-versus-host responses after intestinal transplantation. For the study at large: All of the recipients had induction that used anti-thymocyte globulin, then tacrolimus and steroids for two to three years. Study results and caveats: High graft-versus-host to host-versus-graft T cell clonal ratios marked allografts of patients with graft-donor macrochimerism. Researchers found GvH clones in recipient marrow, and some showed up first in ileum or blood.

CDR3 length equals 13 residues. In germline, CDR1 is MNHNS, CDR2 SASEGT. Between the trimmed V and J ends, which lost 4 bases and 1 base, there was a span of 8 bases. The data were produced by immunoSEQ multiplex PCR, yet TCRdb's version contains in-frame clones alone and is incomplete. Seen here are some 70,000 clones, around 86% observed once, and the top ten hold roughly 7.3%. On this clone itself: No antigen is known for it.

This specimen consisted of unstimulated CD8+ T cells sorted from spleen or lymph node cells, obtained before transplant. This chain joins TRBV6-1 and TRBJ2-7, with D uncertain. The receptor's source is a human donor who was the organ donor for an intestinal transplant. The CDR3 reads CASSGGRSYEQYF. CDR3 DNA: TGTGCCAGCAGTGGAGGTCGGTCCTACGAGCAGTACTTC.